Listed here is a single T cell receptor beta chain. This sample was taken from a study of T cell changes during pregnancy in multiple sclerosis. Produced via immunoSEQ multiplex PCR; TCRdb's table is partial and in-frame only. This sample carries tens of thousands of clones, 93% of them seen once, and the ten largest clones take roughly 2.5%. The germline CDR1 and CDR2 sequences are SGDLS and YYNGEE. The CDR3 is 16 amino acids. V shed 0 bases and J 6 bases; nucleotides not matched to a gene: 9. This clonotype originated in a female donor with multiple sclerosis, enrolled in a pregnancy study. The chain has TRBV9 and TRBJ1-2, with 9 bases fitting TRBD1. Material: peripheral blood, obtained in the second trimester of pregnancy. The DNA of the CDR3 is TGTGCCAGCAGCGTAGGTACAGGGGGCGAGTCGGATGGCTACACCTTC. Its protein product is CASSVGTGGESDGYTF.